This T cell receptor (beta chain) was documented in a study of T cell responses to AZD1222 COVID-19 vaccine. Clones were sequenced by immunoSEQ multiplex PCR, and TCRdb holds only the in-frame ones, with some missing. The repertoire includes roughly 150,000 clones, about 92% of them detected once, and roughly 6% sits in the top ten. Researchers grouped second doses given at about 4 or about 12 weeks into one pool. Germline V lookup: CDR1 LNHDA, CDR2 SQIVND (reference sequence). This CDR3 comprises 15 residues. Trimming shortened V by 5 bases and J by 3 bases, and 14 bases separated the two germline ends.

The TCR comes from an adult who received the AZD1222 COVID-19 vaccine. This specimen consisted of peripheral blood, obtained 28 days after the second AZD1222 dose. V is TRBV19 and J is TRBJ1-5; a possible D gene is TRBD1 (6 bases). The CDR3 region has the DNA TGTGCCAGTAGTGTACAGGGTCGGGACAATCAGCCCCAGCATTTT. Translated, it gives CASSVQGRDNQPQHF.